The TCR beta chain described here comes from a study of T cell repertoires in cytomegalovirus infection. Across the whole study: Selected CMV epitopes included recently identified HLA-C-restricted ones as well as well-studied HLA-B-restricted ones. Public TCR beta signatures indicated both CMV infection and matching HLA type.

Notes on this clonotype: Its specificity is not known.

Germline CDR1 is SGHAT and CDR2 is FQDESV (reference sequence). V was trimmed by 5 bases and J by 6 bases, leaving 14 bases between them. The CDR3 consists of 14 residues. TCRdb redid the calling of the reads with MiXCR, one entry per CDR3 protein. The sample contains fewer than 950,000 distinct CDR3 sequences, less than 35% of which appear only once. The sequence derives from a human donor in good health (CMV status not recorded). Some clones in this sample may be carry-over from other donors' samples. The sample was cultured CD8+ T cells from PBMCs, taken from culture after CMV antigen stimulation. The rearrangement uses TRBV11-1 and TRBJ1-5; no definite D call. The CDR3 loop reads CASSLDILGQPQHF. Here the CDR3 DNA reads TGTGCCAGCAGCCTAGACATATTGGGTCAGCCCCAGCATTTT.